These 32 T cell receptor beta chains were all obtained from the same sample, sequenced in a study of cytomegalovirus exposure and HLA in healthy donors (dated by TCRdb to 2015 to 2018). The library was generated by the immunoSEQ multiplex PCR assay. For the multiplex PCR, a mixture combining 60 forward primers for TCR Vbeta segments and 13 reverse primers for TCR Jbeta segments was used. TCRdb provides this immuneACCESS table in a form limited to in-frame rearrangements. Some clones are lacking; in checked studies, under half of them reflect an unresolved V gene, and why the rest are absent is not known. The sample data list some 55,000 clones, and approximately 80% of these were observed just once. The biggest ten clones account for around 1.7% of the sample. The sequencing sample was made of PBMCs. The receptors were gathered from a man aged 40-49 years in good health and CMV-seronegative.

With regard to this clone: Other DNA sequences in the sample encode the same CDR3. This chain connects TRBV6-1 to TRBJ1-1; the D gene is possibly TRBD1 (6 bases). Germline CDR1 is MNHNS and CDR2 is SASEGT. The germline V and J ends were trimmed by 3 bases and 6 bases, with 14 bases remaining between them. There are 14 residues in the CDR3. CDR3 sequence: CASSEGGAGAEAFF. The CDR3 coding sequence is TGTGCCAGCAGTGAGGGGGGCGCGGGGGCTGAAGCTTTCTTT.

The chain links TRBV6-4 to TRBJ2-2; D ambiguous. The CDR3 extends over 13 amino acids. V lost 6 bases and J 1 base, leaving 6 bases between the germline ends. Germline loops: CDR1 MRHNA, CDR2 SNTAGT. The CDR3 DNA reads as TGTGCCAGCAGCACTGAGAACACCGGGGAGCTGTTTTTT. It encodes CASSTENTGELFF.

V gene TRBV7-2 combines with J gene TRBJ2-6; 10 bases are shared with TRBD2. This CDR3 is 19 amino acids long. CDR1 is SGHTA, CDR2 FQGNSA, per germline. Germline trimming cut 1 base from V and 0 bases from J; bases unmatched to any gene: 6. The DNA of the CDR3 is TGTGCCAGCAGCTTAGTCAGTAGCGGGGGGATCTCTGGGGCCAACGTCCTGACTTTC. Its protein product is CASSLVSSGGISGANVLTF.

This chain links TRBV7-9 with TRBJ2-4, with 7 bases that match TRBD1. The CDR3 has 16 residues. Germline CDR1 is SEHNR and CDR2 is FQNEAQ (reference sequence). With 5 bases clipped from V and 2 bases from J, the junction kept 9 bases outside the gene matches. DNA of the CDR3: TGTGCCAGCAGCCCACCCCAGGGGGTGTCCAAAAACATTCAGTACTTC. Translating it yields CASSPPQGVSKNIQYF.

The V gene is TRBV6-1, the J gene TRBJ2-3; TRBD2 matches at 8 bases. Unmatched junction bases numbered 1, after V lost 8 bases and J lost 0 bases. Germline assignment: CDR1 MNHNS and CDR2 SASEGT. CDR3 length: 13 amino acids. The CDR3 bases are TGTGCCAGCTCGGGGGGGAGCACAGATACGCAGTATTTT. It encodes CASSGGSTDTQYF.

The chain employs TRBV6-4 and TRBJ1-2, with D tentatively TRBD1 (5 bases). This CDR3 comprises 14 residues. Looked up from germline, CDR1 is MRHNA and CDR2 is SNTAGT. Trimming removed 2 bases from V and 8 bases from J, with 15 bases in between. CDR3 in DNA: TGTGCCAGCAGTGACGGGGCTCACAGTAGGGGCTACACCTTC. It translates to CASSDGAHSRGYTF.

This clone was observed a few times. CDR3 in amino acids: CASSGDRGPGANVLTF. For the CDR3, the DNA is TGTGCCAGCAGCGGGGACAGAGGTCCCGGGGCCAACGTCCTGACTTTC. The rearrangement links TRBV6-6 to TRBJ2-6; 7 bases match TRBD1. Germline V gene sequence: CDR1 MNHNY, CDR2 SVGAGI (reference sequence). Trimming removed 6 bases from V and 4 bases from J; junction bases left unmatched: 9. This CDR3 is 16 amino acids long.

This chain uses TRBV7-2 with TRBJ2-7; 9 bases map to TRBD2. V lost 6 bases, J lost 6 bases, and 9 bases stayed unmatched. The CDR3 covers 14 residues. The germline V gene encodes CDR1 SGHTA and CDR2 FQGNSA. CDR3 in DNA: TGTGCCAGCAGTTATAGCGGGGGCGTGGGCGAGCAGTACTTC. It encodes CASSYSGGVGEQYF.

The chain joins TRBV2 to TRBJ2-3, with 9 bases matching TRBD2. In germline, CDR1 is SNHLY, CDR2 FYNNEI. The CDR3 length is 16 residues. Germline trimming cut 3 bases from V and 4 bases from J; bases unmatched to any gene: 8. The CDR3 coding sequence is TGTGCCAGCAGTGATCTGCGGGGGGGCGATGCAGATACGCAGTATTTT. Translating gives CASSDLRGGDADTQYF.

The gene calls are TRBV12-5 and TRBJ2-7, with 7 positions matching TRBD1. CDR1 LGHNT and CDR2 FRNRAP come from the germline V gene. CDR3 length: 18 amino acids. The J segment lost 1 base and the V segment lost 3 bases, leaving 15 bases of the junction unmatched. In DNA, the CDR3 is TGTGCTAGTGGTTTAAAATTGGCCCTGGTGGGACAGTCCTACGAGCAGTACTTC. Translated, it gives CASGLKLALVGQSYEQYF.

This chain connects TRBV30 to TRBJ1-2; D is unclear. This CDR3 has 13 amino acids. Trimming stripped 4 bases from V and 1 base from J, with 10 bases between. Germline values: CDR1 GTSNPN, CDR2 SVGIG (reference sequence). Here the CDR3 DNA reads TGTGCCTGGAATATACCGGTTAACTATGGCTACACCTTC. It encodes CAWNIPVNYGYTF. Full variable domain (rest looked up from reference TRBV30 and TRBJ1-2): SQTIHQWPATLVQPVGSPLSLECTVEGTSNPNLYWYRQAAGRGLQLLFYSVGIGQISSEVPQNLSASRPQDRQFILSSKKLLLSDSGFYLCAWNIPVNYGYTFGSGTRLTVV.

This sequence joins TRBV5-6 and TRBJ1-5, with D unclear. V was pared by 2 bases and J by 7 bases, with 16 bases between. From germline, CDR1 is SGHDT and CDR2 YYEEEE. The CDR3 has 15 residues. CDR3 loop: CASSFAVAAGQPQHF. The CDR3 bases are TGTGCCAGCAGCTTTGCTGTGGCCGCGGGCCAGCCCCAGCATTTT.

V is TRBV28 and J is TRBJ2-2; TRBD1 agrees at 10 bases. After removal of 10 bases from V and 4 bases from J, the junction contained 9 bases not matched to a gene. Germline V gene sequence: CDR1 MDHEN, CDR2 SYDVKM. This CDR3 is 15 amino acids long. The CDR3 DNA reads TGTGCCACCCTGACAGGGGGCGTCAGCACCGGGGAGCTGTTTTTT. Protein sequence: CATLTGGVSTGELFF.

The CDR3 spells CASRRDSNYGYTF. The CDR3 bases are TGTGCCAGCAGACGGGACAGTAACTATGGCTACACCTTC. The chain combines TRBV6-6 with TRBJ1-2, with 7 bases identical to TRBD1. The CDR3 extends over 13 amino acids. V shed 6 bases, J shed 1 base, and the junction held 2 bases outside the gene matches. The germline V gene has CDR1 MNHNY and CDR2 SVGAGI (reference sequence).

The rearrangement links TRBV19 to TRBJ2-1, with 10 bases identical to TRBD2. The CDR3 sequence is 13 residues long. V lost 5 bases to trimming and J lost 12 bases; unmatched junction nucleotides: 7. Germline V gives CDR1 LNHDA, CDR2 SQIVND (reference sequence). CDR3 nucleotide sequence: TGTGCCAGTAGTCCTAAGATAGCGGGGGGGCAGTTCTTC. Protein: CASSPKIAGGQFF.

The rearrangement uses TRBV28 and TRBJ1-2; 7 positions agree with TRBD1. Germline V gene sequence: CDR1 MDHEN, CDR2 SYDVKM. CDR3 size: 14 residues. The J segment lost 8 bases and the V segment lost 6 bases, leaving 12 bases of the junction unmatched. As DNA, the CDR3 is TGTGCCAGCAGGACGGGACAGCGAATCACCGGCTACACCTTC. It is translated as CASRTGQRITGYTF.

This clone was seen just once. This chain links TRBV7-9 with TRBJ1-5, with a weak D call TRBD1 (5 bases). Per germline, CDR1 SEHNR and CDR2 FQNEAQ (reference sequence). This CDR3 spans 14 amino acids. Trimming stripped 4 bases from V and 4 bases from J, with 11 bases between. CDR3 region: CASSSGTLNQPQHF. Here the CDR3 DNA reads TGTGCCAGCAGCTCCGGGACTTTGAATCAGCCCCAGCATTTT. Filled out from reference TRBV7-9 and TRBJ1-5, the complete variable domain reads DTGVSQNPRHKITKRGQNVTFRCDPISEHNRLYWYRQTLGQGPEFLTYFQNEAQLEKSRLLSDRFSAERPKGSFSTLEIQRTEQGDSAMYLCASSSGTLNQPQHFGDGTRLSIL.

The chain joins TRBV30 to TRBJ2-5; D perhaps matches TRBD1 (6 bases). Germline CDR1 and CDR2: GTSNPN and SVGIG (reference sequence). The length of the CDR3 is 14 residues. V was pared by 0 bases and J by 1 base, with 9 bases between. The CDR3 DNA sequence: TGTGCCTGGAGTGTGCAGGGGAGCCAAGAGACCCAGTACTTC. It codes for CAWSVQGSQETQYF.

The rearrangement links TRBV15 to TRBJ1-4, with TRBD1 identical over 7 bases. J lost 7 bases, V lost 2 bases, and 7 bases had no gene match. Germline values: CDR1 LNHNV, CDR2 YYDKDF (reference sequence). The CDR3 runs 15 residues. CDR3: CATSRRDSTIEKLFF. The CDR3 DNA reads TGTGCCACCAGCAGAAGGGACAGCACCATTGAAAAACTGTTTTTT.

The chain couples TRBV28 to TRBJ1-1; no firm D call. Trimming cost V 3 bases and J 7 bases, with 6 bases left between them. CDR1 and CDR2 (germline): MDHEN, SYDVKM. This CDR3 has 11 amino acids. This CDR3 reads CASSLRFEAFF. As DNA, the CDR3 is TGTGCCAGCAGTTTGCGGTTTGAAGCTTTCTTT.

The chain uses TRBV19 and TRBJ2-6; D gene uncertain. The CDR3 sequence is 15 residues long. The germline CDR1 and CDR2 sequences are LNHDA and SQIVND (reference sequence). The V end lost 2 bases, the J end lost 0 bases, and 5 bases lay between the germline ends. The CDR3 nucleotides read TGTGCCAGTAGTATAAATCTCTCTGGGGCCAACGTCCTGACTTTC. It is translated as CASSINLSGANVLTF.

The table lists this clone with a few counts. The DNA of the CDR3 is TGTGCCAGCAGTCTAGCGGGGAGGAACACCGGGGAGCTGTTTTTT. Translated: CASSLAGRNTGELFF. V usage is TRBV6-5 and J usage is TRBJ2-2, with 9 bases that match TRBD2. Germline CDR1 and CDR2: MNHEY and SVGAGI. CDR3 size: 15 residues. With V trimmed by 5 bases and J by 1 base, 2 bases remained unmatched.

V is TRBV7-9 and J is TRBJ2-7; possibly TRBD1 for D (5 bases). Per the germline V gene, CDR1 is SEHNR and CDR2 is FQNEAQ (reference sequence). V lost 3 bases and J lost 5, with 14 bases in between. The CDR3 runs 14 residues. DNA of the CDR3: TGTGCCAGCAGCTTTGACAGTAAAAGGGACGAGCAGTACTTC. The encoded protein is CASSFDSKRDEQYF.

The chain carries TRBV14 and TRBJ1-1; possibly TRBD1 for D (5 bases). The CDR3 sequence is 14 residues long. Trimming removed 2 bases from V and 4 bases from J, with 11 bases in between. Germline CDR1 reads SGHDN; CDR2 reads FVKESK. The CDR3 reads CASSQRGAVTEAFF. The CDR3 DNA reads as TGTGCCAGCAGCCAACGCGGGGCCGTCACTGAAGCTTTCTTT. Full variable domain (rest looked up from reference TRBV14 and TRBJ1-1): EAGVTQFPSHSVIEKGQTVTLRCDPISGHDNLYWYRRVMGKEIKFLLHFVKESKQDESGMPNNRFLAERTGGTYSTLKVQPAELEDSGVYFCASSQRGAVTEAFFGQGTRLTVV.

V gene TRBV30 combines with J gene TRBJ1-5; 7 bases agree with TRBD1. Germline-derived CDR1 and CDR2 are GTSNPN and SVGIG (reference sequence). V shed 4 bases and J 0 bases; nucleotides not matched to a gene: 9. CDR3 length: 16 residues. CDR3 region: CAWTQPGTVSNQPQHF. CDR3 DNA sequence: TGTGCCTGGACCCAGCCCGGGACAGTTAGCAATCAGCCCCAGCATTTT.

The rearrangement joins TRBV9 to TRBJ2-2; tentative D call: TRBD2 (5 bases). Germline assignment: CDR1 SGDLS and CDR2 YYNGEE. Trimming took 1 base from V and 3 from J, leaving 10 bases between them. CDR3 length equals 15 residues. CDR3 sequence reads: CASSVKPRDTGELFF. CDR3 sequence (DNA): TGTGCCAGCAGCGTAAAACCGAGGGACACCGGGGAGCTGTTTTTT.

Only a few counts were recorded for this clone. CDR3: CASSVRADYEQYF. The CDR3 DNA is TGTGCCAGTAGTGTCAGGGCGGACTACGAGCAGTACTTC. V is TRBV19 and J is TRBJ2-7; a possible D gene is TRBD1 (5 bases). The CDR3 has 13 residues. The ends were cut back, 5 bases at V and 3 bases at J, with 11 bases in the middle. CDR1 and CDR2 from the germline V gene are LNHDA and SQIVND (reference sequence).

This chain uses TRBV7-6 with TRBJ1-1; D is uncertain. The CDR3 contains 16 residues. Germline CDR1 reads SGHVS; CDR2 reads FNYEAQ. The V end was cut by 2 bases, the J end by 0 bases, with 13 bases between. The CDR3 loop is CASSLLGGGVNTEAFF. In nucleotides, the CDR3 is TGTGCCAGCAGCTTACTGGGTGGTGGAGTGAACACTGAAGCTTTCTTT.

The chain employs TRBV10-2 and TRBJ2-3; 10 bases line up with TRBD2. This CDR3 is built from 17 residues. V lost 3 bases to trimming and J lost 3 bases; unmatched junction nucleotides: 9. The germline V gene has CDR1 WSHSY and CDR2 SAAADI. This CDR3 is CASSEWLAGVLTDTQYF. The DNA for the CDR3 is TGCGCCAGCAGTGAATGGCTAGCGGGGGTCTTGACAGATACGCAGTATTTT.

The rearrangement joins TRBV7-9 to TRBJ1-4; D may be TRBD1 (5 bases). CDR3 length equals 15 residues. Germline-derived CDR1 and CDR2 are SEHNR and FQNEAQ (reference sequence). Trimming left V 6 bases short and J 7 bases short, with 18 bases between. The CDR3 coding sequence is TGTGCCAGCAGTTCTACCGGGACTAGAGGTGAAAAACTGTTTTTT. The encoded protein is CASSSTGTRGEKLFF.

The rearrangement joins TRBV19 to TRBJ1-2, with TRBD1 as a possible D gene (6 bases). The CDR3 contains 15 residues. V lost 9 bases and J lost 5, with 22 bases in between. Germline CDR1 LNHDA, CDR2 SQIVND (reference sequence). The CDR3 nucleotides read TGTGCCAGCCACGAAAGGGGGAACAGCCTATATGGCTACACCTTC. This gives the protein CASHERGNSLYGYTF. The full variable domain, completed using reference TRBV19 and TRBJ1-2, is DGGITQSPKYLFRKEGQNVTLSCEQNLNHDAMYWYRQDPGQGLRLIYYSQIVNDFQKGDIAEGYSVSREKKESFPLTVTSAQKNPTAFYLCASHERGNSLYGYTFGSGTRLTVV.

The chain is built from TRBV7-9 and TRBJ2-6; 7 bases match TRBD2. The CDR3 runs 14 residues. Germline V gene data show CDR1 as SEHNR and CDR2 as FQNEAQ (reference sequence). V lost 5 bases and J lost 3; bases outside the gene matches: 1. Written as DNA, the CDR3 is TGTGCCAGCAGCCGGGGGGATGGGGCCAACGTCCTGACTTTC. Translated, it gives CASSRGDGANVLTF.